This T cell receptor (beta chain) was identified in a study of CD8+ T cells in alopecia areata. Notes on the study in general: Persistence of many expanded lesional clones was seen in scalp and blood during tofacitinib.

In regard to this clone: Its antigen is unidentified.

Treatment: oral pan-JAK inhibitor, 5-10 mg twice daily. Peripheral blood and lesional scalp punch biopsies came from alopecia areata patients. After isolation, RNA underwent reverse transcription to generate cDNA as the sequencing template. The data were produced by immunoSEQ multiplex PCR, yet TCRdb's version contains in-frame clones alone and is incomplete. This table has hundreds of thousands of clones, 50% to 75% appearing once. The CDR3 runs to 15 residues. CDR1 is SGDLS and CDR2 is YYNGEE in the germline V gene. V was pared by 0 bases and J by 9 bases, with 16 bases between. The rearrangement joins TRBV9 to TRBJ2-1; D is perhaps TRBD1 or TRBD2 (5 bases each). This sequence was found in a human donor with alopecia areata. Sequences were derived from CD4+ T cells sorted from blood, sampled between weeks 51 and 52, from a patient treated with tofacitinib. CDR3 loop: CASSVAGTPHGEQFF. DNA of the CDR3: TGTGCCAGCAGCGTAGCGGGGACCCCACACGGTGAGCAGTTCTTC.